This T cell receptor beta chain derives from a study of T cells expressing NK-cell markers. Looking at the study overall: Of eight sequenced donors, seven were HCMV-seropositive and one HCMV-seronegative.

This CDR3 spans 13 amino acids. TCRdb re-called the 5' RACE reads, yielding one record per CDR3 amino acid sequence without DNA. In all, the sample yields 500,000 to 600,000 distinct CDR3 sequences. Sequencing input: blood T cells: a sorted CD56 or NKG2C T cell subset, CD4+ or CD8+ T cells, or bulk PBMC T cells (not recorded which). The chain combines TRBV12-3 or TRBV12-4 with TRBJ1-6. This clonotype was obtained from a man aged 18 to 29 in good health. CDR3 amino acids: CASRAAAGSPLHF.